This is a list of T cell receptor beta chains from one sample in a study of pediatric ulcerative colitis. The table came from immunoSEQ multiplex PCR; TCRdb's copy has only in-frame clones and leaves some out. This repertoire shows under 50,000 clones, about 79% found once; its top ten account for over 3%. The sequenced sample consisted of gut tissue. The receptors stem from a girl between 5 and 17 years old with moderate ulcerative colitis. Both conserved end residues are part of each CDR3. D genes are given only for firm matches.

J gene	V gene	D gene	CDR3 protein
TRBJ1-2	TRBV29-1	NA	CSVDSRYGYTF
TRBJ2-1	TRBV5-1	NA	CASSLREYRNEQFF
TRBJ2-2	TRBV7-9	NA	CASSRLSGELFF
TRBJ2-7	TRBV28	TRBD1	CASSVMGQGDEQYF
TRBJ2-5	TRBV19	TRBD1	CASSGDRVQETQYF
TRBJ2-7	TRBV27	NA	CASRSGTYEQYF
TRBJ1-2	TRBV5-5	NA	CASSSRGGSNYGYTF
TRBJ1-1	TRBV7-2	NA	CASSLDRGNTEAFF
TRBJ2-1	TRBV4-3	NA	CASSQDRTVHNEQFF
TRBJ1-4	TRBV18	NA	CASSPDSSWGEKLFF
TRBJ2-2	TRBV6-1	TRBD1	CASSEQGAIGELFF
TRBJ1-2	TRBV5-8	NA	CASSLVYGYTF
TRBJ2-5	TRBV6-1	NA	CASSVSLETQYF
TRBJ2-7	TRBV7-2	TRBD2	CASSSPLPVASGREGQYF
TRBJ2-7	TRBV7-3	NA	CASSLSPGDYEQYF
TRBJ2-2	TRBV29-1	TRBD1	CSVPKVGDRGVTGELFF
TRBJ1-1	TRBV29-1	NA	CSATEAFF
TRBJ2-1	TRBV10-3	TRBD2	CAIKAGGTGTPGRNEQFF
TRBJ2-2	TRBV9	NA	CASSVVAGELFF
TRBJ2-2	TRBV6-1	NA	CASSEDGRGTGELFF
TRBJ1-6	TRBV10-3	NA	CAIRKQGSGSPLHF
TRBJ2-2	TRBV19	NA	CASSMGRTGELFF
TRBJ2-1	TRBV5-6	NA	CASSRQFNEQFF
TRBJ2-1	TRBV4-2	TRBD2	CASSKAASGVGSYNEQFF
TRBJ1-1	TRBV5-4	NA	CASSFILREPGNTEAFF
TRBJ2-7	TRBV7-9	NA	CASSLQGYEQYF
TRBJ2-3	TRBV6-5	NA	CASSYDGDTQYF
TRBJ1-2	TRBV25-1	TRBD1	CASSDRGGYTF
TRBJ2-1	TRBV7-9	NA	CASSSQAGGFYNEQFF
TRBJ1-2	TRBV7-8	NA	CASSLSPTTVVSPYTF
TRBJ2-3	TRBV27	NA	CASSFYSTDTQYF
TRBJ2-1	TRBV6-5	NA	CASSHTGYPQNEQFF
TRBJ2-7	TRBV30	NA	CAWSSELYEQYF
TRBJ2-1	TRBV7-8	NA	CASSPPHRDSNEQFF
TRBJ1-2	TRBV19	NA	CASSMGASVYGYTF
TRBJ1-1	TRBV14	NA	CASSNIEAFF
TRBJ2-1	TRBV5-1	TRBD2	CASSLIAGGNNEQFF
TRBJ1-5	TRBV4-1	NA	CASSQFSLGRQNQPQHF
TRBJ2-1	TRBV6-4	TRBD2	CASSVTSGRVSEQFF
TRBJ1-2	TRBV7-8	NA	CASSFGLEGPVF
TRBJ2-3	TRBV19	NA	CASSLPAPSVATDTQYF
TRBJ2-7	TRBV7-9	NA	CASSLVSGDTGEQYF
TRBJ2-3	TRBV6-5	NA	CASTRASTGDTQYF
TRBJ2-7	TRBV27	NA	CASSPSLGGSYEQYF
TRBJ2-3	TRBV2	NA	CASRSRGQTQYF
TRBJ1-2	TRBV19	NA	CASSTWGAHGYTF
TRBJ2-1	TRBV15	TRBD2	CATSRDYPGTSVYNEQFF
TRBJ2-7	TRBV7-8	TRBD1	CASSLMGQGYEQYF
TRBJ1-6	TRBV19	TRBD1	CASSSRRDSDSPLHF
TRBJ2-5	TRBV18	NA	CASSPLQETQYF
TRBJ2-1	TRBV6-5	NA	CASSYGLYNEQFF
TRBJ2-4	TRBV5-4	TRBD2	CASSLKGTSGVGGYF
TRBJ2-1	TRBV11-2	NA	CASSLVRGHEQFF
TRBJ2-1	TRBV4-2	NA	CASSQDSTGSYNEQFF
TRBJ2-3	TRBV19	NA	CATRDSRTADTQYF
TRBJ2-3	TRBV7-8	NA	CASSFERATDTQYF
TRBJ2-7	TRBV2	TRBD2	CASSERSLAGAYEQYF
TRBJ1-5	TRBV19	TRBD1	CASSMGQGVGNQPQHF
TRBJ2-5	TRBV28	NA	CATRGGRSTGTQYF